This T cell receptor (beta chain) originates from a study of blood T cell repertoires in COVID-19. Study in general: Spain, Italy and the United States supplied samples that represented acute and convalescent COVID-19. T cells, B-cell-depleted T cells, or PBMCs provided the cDNA or gDNA that served as material.

V was pared by 0 bases and J by 3 bases, with 3 bases of the junction left unmatched. Germline CDR1 is SGDLS and CDR2 is YYNGEE. The CDR3 is 14 residues long. In the source study's methods: Nucleated cell number was recorded as an estimate derived from reference gene primer amplification. Sequencing used immunoSEQ multiplex PCR; TCRdb keeps in-frame clones, though not all of them. The V and J calls and clone size are taken from that table; D and trimming were inferred from the DNA. The table lists more than 95,000 clones, about 88% of them singletons. The sequence was obtained from a human donor in a cohort sampled during active COVID-19. Specimen: peripheral blood. The chain is built from TRBV9 and TRBJ2-7, with 7 bases that match TRBD2. The CDR3 DNA is TGTGCCAGCAGCGTAGGACTAGCCAACTACGAGCAGTACTTC. It specifies CASSVGLANYEQYF.